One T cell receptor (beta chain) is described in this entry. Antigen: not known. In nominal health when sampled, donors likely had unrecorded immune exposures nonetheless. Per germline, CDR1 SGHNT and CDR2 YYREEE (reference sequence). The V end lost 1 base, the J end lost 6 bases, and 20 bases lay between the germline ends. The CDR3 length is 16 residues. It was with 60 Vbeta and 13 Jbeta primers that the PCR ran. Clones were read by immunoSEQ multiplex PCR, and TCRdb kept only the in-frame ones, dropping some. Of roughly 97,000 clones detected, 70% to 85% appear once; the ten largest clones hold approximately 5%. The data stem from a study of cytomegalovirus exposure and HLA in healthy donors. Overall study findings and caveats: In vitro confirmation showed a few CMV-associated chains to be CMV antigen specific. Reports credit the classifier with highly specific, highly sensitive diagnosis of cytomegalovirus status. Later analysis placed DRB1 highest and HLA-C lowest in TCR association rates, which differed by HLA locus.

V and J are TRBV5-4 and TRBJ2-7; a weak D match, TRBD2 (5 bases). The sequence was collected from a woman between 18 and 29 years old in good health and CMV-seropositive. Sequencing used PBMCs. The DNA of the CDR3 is TGTGCCAGCAGCTTGAGAGCGCTCCCGGGAAAGGGCGAGCAGTACTTC. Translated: CASSLRALPGKGEQYF. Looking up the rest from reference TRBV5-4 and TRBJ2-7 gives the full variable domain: ETGVTQSPTHLIKTRGQQVTLRCSSQSGHNTVSWYQQALGQGPQFIFQYYREEENGRGNFPPRFSGLQFPNYSSELNVNALELDDSALYLCASSLRALPGKGEQYFGPGTRLTVT.